These 13 T cell receptor beta chains were sequenced from one sample in a study of blood T cells in healthy people across ages. Primers used in a second PCR of roughly 7 to 12 cycles were a sample-barcoded 5' primer and a J-beta primer mix. TCRdb recomputed calls from the 5' RACE reads with MiXCR, one row per CDR3 protein. The data show over a million distinct CDR3 sequences, around 39% seen once. Sequenced: blood. These TCRs come from a woman under 30 in good health.

The chain has TRBV7-2 and TRBJ2-3; perhaps TRBD2 as D (5 bases). CDR3 length: 14 residues. V gave up 11 bases and J gave up 4 bases, with 19 bases separating them. Germline lookup yields CDR1 SGHTA and CDR2 FQGNSA. The CDR3 loop reads CAGTDRGWADTQYF. The CDR3 nucleotides read TGTGCCGGCACAGATCGGGGTTGGGCAGATACGCAGTATTTT.

The V and J genes are TRBV6-5 and TRBJ2-5, with 7 bases that match TRBD1. Near its end, the DNA agrees better with TRBJ2-1, so the J call may be wrong. Per germline, CDR1 MNHEY and CDR2 SVGAGI. The CDR3 is 15 amino acids. The CDR3 protein is CASSYYRQGQETQFF. The CDR3 coding sequence is TGTGCCAGCAGTTACTACCGACAGGGCCAAGAGACCCAGTTCTTC.

The sample holds a few counts of this clonotype. The chain is built from TRBV4-2 and TRBJ2-1; D possibly corresponds to TRBD1 (6 bases). The V and J ends lost 0 bases and 8 bases respectively, with 17 bases between them. Germline assignment: CDR1 LGHNA and CDR2 YNFKEQ. The CDR3 covers 16 residues. CDR3: CASSQDRRGPGDEQFF. CDR3 DNA: TGTGCCAGCAGCCAAGATCGTCGGGGCCCAGGGGATGAGCAGTTCTTC.

V usage is TRBV7-9 and J usage is TRBJ2-1; 8 nucleotides match TRBD2. The CDR3 totals 20 residues. V was clipped by 8 bases and J by 8 bases; unmatched bases: 29. CDR1 is SEHNR and CDR2 is FQNEAQ in the germline V gene (reference sequence). CDR3 protein: CASAQQDRYPSGSWGDEQFF. CDR3 nucleotides: TGTGCCAGCGCCCAACAGGACAGATACCCTAGCGGGTCCTGGGGCGATGAGCAGTTCTTC.

The CDR3 DNA reads as TGTGCCAGCAGTCACGGAACAGGGTTCGAGCAGTACTTC. It translates to CASSHGTGFEQYF. This sequence joins TRBV6-5 and TRBJ2-5, with D maybe TRBD1 (6 bases). The better agreement between TRBJ2-7 and the DNA end casts doubt on the J call. Looked up from germline, CDR1 is MNHEY and CDR2 is SVGAGI. This CDR3 has 13 amino acids.

Notes on this clonotype: A much larger clonotype is one base distant, so this may be a read error. This chain joins TRBV7-8 and TRBJ2-5; perhaps TRBD2 as D (6 bases). Germline loops: CDR1 SGHVS, CDR2 FQNEAQ. V lost 5 bases and J 11 bases, leaving 24 bases between the germline ends. CDR3 size: 15 residues. This chain's CDR3 is CASSLSGVSYNEQYF. The CDR3 region has the DNA TGTGCCAGCAGCCTTAGCGGAGTCTCCTACAATGAGCAGTACTTC.

This clonotype appeared a few times. The CDR3 sequence is CASEIGTSGRRGEQFF. The DNA of the CDR3 is TGTGCCAGCGAGATAGGGACTAGCGGGAGGCGTGGTGAGCAGTTCTTC. V is TRBV6-5 and J is TRBJ2-1, with 15 bases matching TRBD2. The CDR3 length is 16 residues. With 8 bases clipped from V and 9 bases from J, the junction kept 11 bases outside the gene matches. Looked up from germline, CDR1 is MNHEY and CDR2 is SVGAGI.

This clonotype was recorded many times. This chain connects TRBV3-1 to TRBJ2-3; the D call may be TRBD1 or TRBD2 (5 bases each). In germline, CDR1 is LGHDT, CDR2 YNNKEL (reference sequence). Trimming took off 11 bases at V and 2 bases at J, with 20 bases between the two ends. The CDR3 has 15 residues. Written as DNA, the CDR3 is TGTGCCTCGGGCCGGTGGGGGTCAGACACAGATACGCAGTATTTT. Its protein is CASGRWGSDTDTQYF.

Only a few counts were recorded for this clonotype. The rearrangement joins TRBV29-1 to TRBJ1-2; no clear D gene. The germline V gene has CDR1 SQVTM and CDR2 ANQGSEA. The CDR3 contains 13 residues. With 4 bases removed from V and 6 bases from J, the gap between germline ends came to 15 bases. The DNA of the CDR3 is TGCAGCGTTGGGAGCGTGGGGATCCATGGCTACACCTTC. This sequence encodes CSVGSVGIHGYTF.

This clonotype was detected once. The junction and the germline gene differ at one end; a read error may be behind it. This rearrangement joins TRBV7-8 to TRBJ2-5; a possible D gene is TRBD1 (6 bases). Germline assignment: CDR1 SGHVS and CDR2 FQNEAQ. This CDR3 is 14 amino acids long. The CDR3 coding sequence is TGTGCCAGCAGCCCCACGGGACACCAAGAGGCCCAGTACTTC. Amino acids: CASSPTGHQEAQYF.

This clonotype occurred many times. The V gene is TRBV11-2, the J gene TRBJ2-5; 12 nucleotides align to TRBD2. V lost 3 bases to trimming and J lost 4 bases; unmatched junction nucleotides: 9. Germline V gives CDR1 SGHAT, CDR2 FQNNGV. The CDR3 loop spans 17 amino acids. The CDR3 loop reads CASSFRTSGNEGETQYF. As DNA, the CDR3 is TGTGCCAGCAGCTTCCGGACTAGCGGGAACGAAGGAGAGACCCAGTACTTC. The whole variable domain, filled in from reference TRBV11-2 and TRBJ2-5, reads EAGVAQSPRYKIIEKRQSVAFWCNPISGHATLYWYQQILGQGPKLLIQFQNNGVVDDSQLPKDRFSAERLKGVDSTLKIQPAKLEDSAVYLCASSFRTSGNEGETQYFGPGTRLLVL.

The chain combines TRBV6-5 with TRBJ2-1; a possible D gene is TRBD2 (6 bases). The CDR3 has 15 amino acids. Germline CDR1 and CDR2: MNHEY and SVGAGI. Trimming took 7 bases from V and 6 from J, leaving 19 bases between them. CDR3 bases: TGTGCCAGCAACCCCGAGCGGGTAGGAGCCAATGAGCAGTTCTTC. It yields the protein CASNPERVGANEQFF.

This chain links TRBV10-1 with TRBJ2-1, with a weak D call TRBD2 (5 bases). The DNA end lines up better with TRBJ2-7; the J call may be wrong. Germline assignment: CDR1 WNHNN and CDR2 SYGVQD (reference sequence). This CDR3 is built from 17 residues. CDR3 sequence reads: CASSERSQRPSYNEQYF. CDR3 nucleotide sequence: TGCGCCAGCAGTGAGAGATCCCAGCGGCCCTCCTACAATGAGCAGTACTTC.